These 27 T cell receptor beta chains were sequenced from one sample in a study of blood T cell repertoires in COVID-19 (dated by TCRdb to the early 2020s). The protocol used for the library was the immunoSEQ multiplex PCR assay. TCRdb's version of the immuneACCESS table is confined to in-frame rearrangements and falls short of the full clone set. An unresolved V gene accounts for under half of the shortfall where checked; the remainder is of unknown origin. Within this sample are some 82,000 clones, with 81% of them counted one time only. The ten biggest clones cover about 45% of the sample. The sequencing input was peripheral blood. The receptors here all came from an elderly man with acute or convalescent COVID-19.

The gene calls are TRBV5-1 and TRBJ2-3, with a possible D match to TRBD2 (6 bases). The germline V and J ends were trimmed by 3 bases and 2 bases, with 13 bases remaining between them. This CDR3 is built from 15 residues. Per the germline V gene, CDR1 is SGHRS and CDR2 is YFSETQ. The CDR3 DNA reads as TGCGCCAGCAGCTACGGAGGGAGCTCCACAGATACGCAGTATTTT. Translated: CASSYGGSSTDTQYF.

The chain couples TRBV2 to TRBJ1-1; D gene ambiguous. Germline CDR1 reads SNHLY; CDR2 reads FYNNEI. Trimming left V 2 bases short and J 7 bases short, with 8 bases between. This CDR3 is built from 12 residues. The CDR3 sequence is CASSEQQVEAFF. In DNA, the CDR3 is TGTGCCAGCAGTGAACAGCAGGTTGAAGCTTTCTTT.

The chain's CDR3 is CASSATGDEAFF. CDR3 DNA sequence: TGTGCCAGCAGCGCGACAGGGGACGAAGCTTTCTTT. The J gene is TRBJ1-1, the V gene TRBV7-3; 8 bases are shared with TRBD1. The CDR3 runs to 12 residues. Germline CDR1 is SGHTA and CDR2 is FQGTGA. Germline trimming cut 5 bases from V and 8 bases from J; bases unmatched to any gene: 4. The whole variable domain, filled in from reference TRBV7-3 and TRBJ1-1, reads GAGVSQTPSNKVTEKGKYVELRCDPISGHTALYWYRQSLGQGPEFLIYFQGTGAADDSGLPNDRFFAVRPEGSVSTLKIQRTERGDSAVYLCASSATGDEAFFGQGTRLTVV.

This CDR3 reads CASSGTSGSYEQYF. The CDR3 bases are TGCGCCAGCAGCGGGACTAGCGGGAGCTACGAGCAGTACTTC. The chain links TRBV5-1 to TRBJ2-7; 14 bases map to TRBD2. V was clipped by 4 bases and J by 3 bases; unmatched bases: 0. The CDR3 spans 14 residues. Germline assignment: CDR1 SGHRS and CDR2 YFSETQ.

The chain couples TRBV29-1 to TRBJ1-1; tentative D call: TRBD1 (6 bases). V was shortened by 6 bases and J by 5 bases, with 13 bases between the two germline ends. The CDR3 sequence is 12 residues long. The germline V gene encodes CDR1 SQVTM and CDR2 ANQGSEA. The CDR3 spells CSVSQGSTEAFF. CDR3 bases: TGCAGCGTCTCACAGGGATCTACTGAAGCTTTCTTT.

The chain recombines TRBV5-1 with TRBJ2-5; the match to TRBD1 covers 12 bases. Germline values: CDR1 SGHRS, CDR2 YFSETQ. After removal of 4 bases from V and 5 bases from J, the junction contained 9 bases not matched to a gene. CDR3 length: 16 amino acids. The chain's CDR3 is CASSLWRDRGRETQYF. As DNA, the CDR3 is TGCGCCAGCAGCCTATGGCGGGACAGGGGGCGGGAGACCCAGTACTTC.

This clone appeared a few times. V usage is TRBV6-6 and J usage is TRBJ2-7; D gene uncertain. This CDR3 has 13 amino acids. V gave up 4 bases and J gave up 4 bases, with 11 bases separating them. Per germline, CDR1 MNHNY and CDR2 SVGAGI (reference sequence). The CDR3 loop is CASSLSQQYEQYF. In DNA form, the CDR3 reads TGTGCCAGCAGTTTGTCACAGCAGTACGAGCAGTACTTC.

The V gene is TRBV29-1, the J gene TRBJ1-5, with 7 bases that match TRBD1. V shed 6 bases, J shed 4 bases, and the junction held 9 bases outside the gene matches. This CDR3 region has 14 residues. Germline V gene sequence: CDR1 SQVTM, CDR2 ANQGSEA. For the CDR3, the DNA is TGCAGCGTCGGGGAGACAGGGCCGAATCAGCCCCAGCATTTT. It codes for CSVGETGPNQPQHF.

The V call is TRBV18, the J call TRBJ1-2, with TRBD1 as a possible D gene (6 bases). The germline CDR1 and CDR2 sequences are KGHSH and LQKENI. CDR3 length: 15 amino acids. V was shortened by 0 bases and J by 8 bases, with 16 bases between the two germline ends. CDR3 coding DNA: TGTGCCAGCTCACCACCGGACAGAGTGCTGGGGGGCTACACCTTC. Protein sequence: CASSPPDRVLGGYTF.

The CDR3 protein is CASSQDRQGNTEAFF. Here the CDR3 DNA reads TGCGCCAGCAGCCAAGATCGGCAGGGGAACACTGAAGCTTTCTTT. This chain connects TRBV4-1 to TRBJ1-1, with D possibly being TRBD1 (5 bases). Per the germline V gene, CDR1 is MGHRA and CDR2 is YSYEKL. The CDR3 is 15 residues long. V was pared by 0 bases and J by 1 base, with 9 bases between.

V usage is TRBV6-2 or TRBV6-3 and J usage is TRBJ1-2; possibly TRBD1 for D (6 bases). The germline CDR1 and CDR2 sequences are MNHEY and SVGEGT. The ends were cut back, 3 bases at V and 7 bases at J, with 12 bases in the middle. CDR3 length: 13 residues. This chain's CDR3 is CASSYAGASGYTF. The DNA of the CDR3 is TGTGCCAGCAGTTATGCAGGGGCTTCTGGCTACACCTTC.

V usage is TRBV27 and J usage is TRBJ2-1; D is perhaps TRBD2 (5 bases). The CDR3 spans 15 residues. Trimming cost V 4 bases and J 3 bases, with 13 bases left between them. Germline V gene lookup returns CDR1 MNHEY and CDR2 SMNVEV (reference sequence). The DNA of the CDR3 is TGTGCCAGCAGTTCCCGGACTTTCGGCTACAATGAGCAGTTCTTC. Its translation: CASSSRTFGYNEQFF.

This clone was counted a few times. This chain connects TRBV2 to TRBJ2-1; D might be TRBD1 (6 bases). Trimming removed 4 bases at V and 6 bases at J, with 13 bases between. Germline CDR1 and CDR2: SNHLY and FYNNEI. CDR3 length equals 14 residues. CDR3 protein: CASSGGGGLNEQFF. CDR3 sequence (DNA): TGTGCCAGCAGTGGTGGGGGCGGCCTCAATGAGCAGTTCTTC.

The J gene is TRBJ2-1, the V gene TRBV6-4; 8 bases agree with TRBD2. There are 15 residues in the CDR3. Germline V gene lookup returns CDR1 MRHNA and CDR2 SNTAGT. Trimming removed 5 bases from V and 4 bases from J; junction bases left unmatched: 7. The CDR3 region is CASSPQGLDYNEQFF. Written as DNA, the CDR3 is TGTGCCAGCAGTCCCCAGGGACTAGATTACAATGAGCAGTTCTTC.

CDR3 nucleotides: TGTGCCTGGAGTTACGGGGGGGGTCAAGAGACCCAGTACTTC. Its translation: CAWSYGGGQETQYF. The genes are TRBV30 and TRBJ2-5, with TRBD2 identical over 8 bases. V shed 2 bases and J 2 bases; nucleotides not matched to a gene: 4. Germline CDR1 reads GTSNPN; CDR2 reads SVGIG (reference sequence). This CDR3 is 14 amino acids long.

The V and J genes are TRBV5-1 and TRBJ2-5; the D is unclear. Germline-derived CDR1 and CDR2 are SGHRS and YFSETQ. The length of the CDR3 is 15 residues. Trimming took off 0 bases at V and 5 bases at J, with 14 bases between the two ends. The CDR3: CASSLAVASGETQYF. The CDR3 DNA reads TGCGCCAGCAGCTTGGCCGTTGCCTCGGGTGAGACCCAGTACTTC. The variable domain in full, completed from reference TRBV5-1 and TRBJ2-5, reads KAGVTQTPRYLIKTRGQQVTLSCSPISGHRSVSWYQQTPGQGLQFLFEYFSETQRNKGNFPGRFSGRQFSNSRSEMNVSTLELGDSALYLCASSLAVASGETQYFGPGTRLLVL.

This clone occurred once. The rearrangement links TRBV20-1 to TRBJ2-5; D is unresolved. The V gene's germline CDR1 is DFQATT and CDR2 SNEGSKA (reference sequence). This CDR3 has 11 residues. The CDR3 protein is CTAEFRETQYF. The CDR3 region has the DNA TGCACCGCGGAGTTCAGAGAGACCCAGTACTTC.

The chain joins TRBV27 to TRBJ2-5; 7 bases are a match to TRBD1. This CDR3 contains 13 residues. V trimming: 3 bases; J trimming: 3 bases; junction bases outside the gene matches: 1. Germline loops: CDR1 MNHEY, CDR2 SMNVEV (reference sequence). CDR3 in DNA: TGTGCCAGCAGTTTGGACAGGAAAGAGACCCAGTACTTC. It codes for CASSLDRKETQYF.

The genes are TRBV6-1 and TRBJ1-5, with D possibly matching TRBD1 (6 bases). This CDR3 spans 15 amino acids. Germline lookup yields CDR1 MNHNS and CDR2 SASEGT. Deletions cut 3 bases from V and 0 bases from J, with 9 bases between. The CDR3 sequence: CASSDNRASNQPQHF. CDR3 coding DNA: TGTGCCAGCAGTGATAACAGGGCTAGCAATCAGCCCCAGCATTTT.

The chain links TRBV6-5 to TRBJ2-3, with TRBD1 matching over 8 bases. V was pared by 6 bases and J by 3 bases, with 5 bases of the junction left unmatched. Germline-derived CDR1 and CDR2 are MNHEY and SVGAGI. There are 14 residues in the CDR3. CDR3 protein: CASRDRVVTDTQYF. CDR3 nucleotides: TGTGCCAGCAGGGACAGGGTGGTAACAGATACGCAGTATTTT.

This clone was found a few times. The CDR3, as DNA: TGTGCCAGCTCACCAAGGACAGGGAACCTCTATGGCTACACCTTC. Residues: CASSPRTGNLYGYTF. The chain combines TRBV18 with TRBJ1-2, with 8 positions matching TRBD1. CDR3 length: 15 amino acids. J gave up 4 bases and V 2 bases, and 6 bases lay outside the gene matches. Germline V gene data show CDR1 as KGHSH and CDR2 as LQKENI.

The rearrangement uses TRBV4-3 and TRBJ1-6; 7 bases map to TRBD1. The CDR3 spans 16 residues. J was trimmed by 10 bases and V by 0 bases; bases with no gene match: 9. Germline values: CDR1 LGHNA, CDR2 YSLEER. The DNA of the CDR3 is TGCGCCAGCAGCCAAGAGGTTGGCAGGGGGGTATCACCCCTCCACTTT. This encodes CASSQEVGRGVSPLHF.

This clone was counted only a few times. V is TRBV15 and J is TRBJ1-2, with a tentative D call TRBD1 (6 bases). Between the trimmed V and J ends, which lost 1 base and 4 bases, there was a span of 10 bases. The CDR3 runs 14 residues. In germline, CDR1 is LNHNV, CDR2 YYDKDF (reference sequence). The CDR3 DNA sequence: TGTGCCACCAGCAGAGGGGGGCTGGGCTATGGCTACACCTTC. Its translation: CATSRGGLGYGYTF.

The V call is TRBV5-1, the J call TRBJ1-5; D remains ambiguous. V shed 2 bases and J shed 1 base, with 10 bases lying between them. Germline V gives CDR1 SGHRS, CDR2 YFSETQ. The CDR3 extends over 15 amino acids. CDR3: CASSFGEGSNQPQHF. As DNA, the CDR3 is TGCGCCAGCAGCTTCGGGGAAGGGAGCAATCAGCCCCAGCATTTT.

The CDR3 DNA follows: TGTGCCAGCAGCCCTTACAGGGGGGGAGAGACCCAGTACTTC. Translated, it gives CASSPYRGGETQYF. The chain links TRBV11-2 to TRBJ2-5; D might be TRBD1 (8 bases). Germline CDR1 reads SGHAT; CDR2 reads FQNNGV. Trimming took off 5 bases at V and 4 bases at J, with 14 bases between the two ends. The CDR3 length is 14 residues.

A few counts support this clone. The rearrangement uses TRBV7-8 and TRBJ1-5; D is perhaps TRBD1 (6 bases). The germline V gene has CDR1 SGHVS and CDR2 FQNEAQ. Trimming shortened V by 5 bases and J by 6 bases, and 17 bases separated the two germline ends. The CDR3 length is 15 residues. CDR3 DNA sequence: TGTGCCAGCAGCCCGGGCAGGGGTTCGGGTCAGCCCCAGCATTTT. Protein product: CASSPGRGSGQPQHF.

The chain is built from TRBV4-3 and TRBJ2-7, with TRBD1 as a possible D gene (5 bases). The CDR3 loop spans 15 amino acids. Germline CDR1 LGHNA, CDR2 YSLEER. V lost 1 base, J lost 0 bases, and 10 bases lay in between. The DNA for the CDR3 is TGCGCCAGCAGCCAAGGAGGACAAAGCTCCTACGAGCAGTACTTC. As protein: CASSQGGQSSYEQYF.